Listed below are T cell receptor beta chains from one sample, sequenced in a study of blood T cell repertoires in COVID-19. TCRdb's copy holds only in-frame clones and misses some; the assay was immunoSEQ multiplex PCR. The table lists 130,000 or so clones, 88% of them singletons, with less than 2.5% in the top ten. The sample consisted of peripheral blood. These receptors all stem from a man between 65 and 85 years old with active COVID-19. CDR3s include the opening cysteine and the closing phenylalanine or tryptophan. D genes are given only for firm matches. Clone size appears in some rows only: once, few, many, or a class for an expanded clone.

d_call j_call v_call clone_size cdr3_nt cdr3_aa
. TRBJ1-5 TRBV2 . TGTGCCAGCAGCGCCTCTAGAGACAATCAGCCCCAGCATTTT CASSASRDNQPQHF
TRBD1 TRBJ1-1 TRBV30 . TGTGCCTGGAGTGGCGGGACAGGGAACACTGAAGCTTTCTTT CAWSGGTGNTEAFF
. TRBJ2-3 TRBV6-5 . TGTGCCAGCAGTACTCGACTAGTGGCAGATACGCAGTATTTT CASSTRLVADTQYF
TRBD1 TRBJ1-6 TRBV2 . TGTGCCAGCAGCGGAAGACAGGGTGGAAATTCACCCCTCCACTTT CASSGRQGGNSPLHF
TRBD1 TRBJ1-6 TRBV5-6 . TGTGCCAGCAGCTATGGGACAGGGGACAATTCACCCCTCCACTTT CASSYGTGDNSPLHF
TRBD1 TRBJ2-2 TRBV5-1 . TGCGCCAGCAGCCCCCAAGGGACAGGGGCCGGGGAGCTGTTTTTT CASSPQGTGAGELFF
TRBD2 TRBJ2-1 TRBV5-1 . TGCGCCAGCAGCCCCCGGGCTGCTAGCGGCTACAATGAGCAGTTCTTC CASSPRAASGYNEQFF
. TRBJ2-7 TRBV1 . TGCACCAGCAGCCAAGATATAACACTAGCTGAAACCTACGAGCAGTACTTC CTSSQDITLAETYEQYF
TRBD1 TRBJ2-5 TRBV2 once TGTGCCAGCAGTCGGGACAGGTTCAGTCCGGGGACCCAGTACTTC CASSRDRFSPGTQYF
TRBD1 TRBJ1-1 TRBV3-1/TRBV3-2 . TGTGCCAGCAGCCTTGGCTCAGGGGGCACTGAAGCTTTCTTT CASSLGSGGTEAFF
. TRBJ1-4 TRBV6-6 . TGTGCCAGCAGTTTGCCTTCACAGGGCGAAAAACTGTTTTTT CASSLPSQGEKLFF
. TRBJ1-4 TRBV28 . TGTGCCAGCAGCGGACAGTACAATGAAAAACTGTTTTTT CASSGQYNEKLFF
. TRBJ2-1 TRBV27 . TGTGCCAGCAGTCCTTATCACAATGAGCAGTTCTTC CASSPYHNEQFF
. TRBJ2-5 TRBV7-7 . TGTGCTAGCAGCCACCGCGGTCGGGGAGAGACCCAGTACTTC CASSHRGRGETQYF
. TRBJ2-7 TRBV4-2 few TGTGCCAGCAGCCAAGATGGGGCCCAGGGGAACTCCTACGAGCAGTACTTC CASSQDGAQGNSYEQYF
. TRBJ1-2 TRBV6-2/TRBV6-3 . TGTGCCAGCAGCCCGACAGGATCTAACTATGGCTACACCTTC CASSPTGSNYGYTF